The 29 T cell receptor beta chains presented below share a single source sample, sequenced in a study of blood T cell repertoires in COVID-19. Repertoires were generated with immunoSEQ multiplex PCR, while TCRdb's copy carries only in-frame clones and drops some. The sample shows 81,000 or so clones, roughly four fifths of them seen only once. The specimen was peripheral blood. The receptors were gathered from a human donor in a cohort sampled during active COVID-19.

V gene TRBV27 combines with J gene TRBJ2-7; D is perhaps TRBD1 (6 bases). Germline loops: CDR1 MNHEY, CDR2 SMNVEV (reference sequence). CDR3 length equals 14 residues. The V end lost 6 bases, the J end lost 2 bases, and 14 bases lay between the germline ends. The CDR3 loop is CASSEDSRPYEQYF. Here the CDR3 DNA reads TGTGCCAGCAGCGAGGACAGCCGTCCCTACGAGCAGTACTTC.

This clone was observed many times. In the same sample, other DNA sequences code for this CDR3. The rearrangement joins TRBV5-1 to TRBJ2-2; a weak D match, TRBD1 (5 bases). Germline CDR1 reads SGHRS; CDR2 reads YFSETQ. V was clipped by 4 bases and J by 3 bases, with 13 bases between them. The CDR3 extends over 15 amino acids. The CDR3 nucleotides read TGCGCCAGCAGCCCCGACCCCAGGGACACCGGGGAGCTGTTTTTT. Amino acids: CASSPDPRDTGELFF.

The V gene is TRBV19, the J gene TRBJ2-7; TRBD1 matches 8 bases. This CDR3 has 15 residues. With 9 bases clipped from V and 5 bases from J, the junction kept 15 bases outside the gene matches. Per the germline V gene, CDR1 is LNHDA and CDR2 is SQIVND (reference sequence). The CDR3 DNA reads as TGTGCCAGACGAGGGGGGAGACAGGGGATCCACGAGCAGTACTTC. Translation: CARRGGRQGIHEQYF.

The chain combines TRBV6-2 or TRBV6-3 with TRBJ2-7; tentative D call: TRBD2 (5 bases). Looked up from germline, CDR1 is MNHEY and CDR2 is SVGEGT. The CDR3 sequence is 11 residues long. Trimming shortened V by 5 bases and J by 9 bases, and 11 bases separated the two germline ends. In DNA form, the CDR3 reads TGTGCCAGCAGTCTCCCGGAGGTGCAGTACTTC. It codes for CASSLPEVQYF.

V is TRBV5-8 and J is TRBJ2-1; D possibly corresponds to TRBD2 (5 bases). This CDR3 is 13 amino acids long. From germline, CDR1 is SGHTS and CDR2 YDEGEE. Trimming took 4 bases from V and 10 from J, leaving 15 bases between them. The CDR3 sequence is CASSPWVWEEQFF. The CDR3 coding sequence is TGTGCCAGCAGCCCCTGGGTGTGGGAGGAGCAGTTCTTC. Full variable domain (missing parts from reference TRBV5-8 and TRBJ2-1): EAGVTQSPTHLIKTRGQQATLRCSPISGHTSVYWYQQALGLGLQFLLWYDEGEERNRGNFPPRFSGRQFPNYSSELNVNALELEDSALYLCASSPWVWEEQFFGPGTRLTVL.

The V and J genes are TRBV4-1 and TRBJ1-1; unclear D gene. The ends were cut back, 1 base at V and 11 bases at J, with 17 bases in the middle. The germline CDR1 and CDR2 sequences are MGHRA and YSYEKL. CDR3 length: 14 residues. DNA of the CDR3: TGCGCCAGCAGCCAAGGGGTTACGAGGTGGGTGGCTTTCTTT. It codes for CASSQGVTRWVAFF.

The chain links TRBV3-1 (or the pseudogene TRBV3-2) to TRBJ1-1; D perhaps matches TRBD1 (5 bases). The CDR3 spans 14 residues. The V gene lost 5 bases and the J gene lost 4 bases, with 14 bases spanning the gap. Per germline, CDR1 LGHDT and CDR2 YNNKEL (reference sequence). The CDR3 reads CASSSRVPFTEAFF. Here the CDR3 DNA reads TGTGCCAGCAGCTCCAGGGTCCCTTTCACTGAAGCTTTCTTT.

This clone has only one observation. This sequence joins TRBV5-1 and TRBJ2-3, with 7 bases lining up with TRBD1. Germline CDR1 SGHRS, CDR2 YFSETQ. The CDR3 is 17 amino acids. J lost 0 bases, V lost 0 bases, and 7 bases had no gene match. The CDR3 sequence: CASSLALTGASTDTQYF. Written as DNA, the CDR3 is TGCGCCAGCAGCTTGGCCCTCACAGGGGCTAGCACAGATACGCAGTATTTT. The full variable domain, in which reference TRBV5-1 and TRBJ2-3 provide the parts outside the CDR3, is KAGVTQTPRYLIKTRGQQVTLSCSPISGHRSVSWYQQTPGQGLQFLFEYFSETQRNKGNFPGRFSGRQFSNSRSEMNVSTLELGDSALYLCASSLALTGASTDTQYFGPGTRLTVL.

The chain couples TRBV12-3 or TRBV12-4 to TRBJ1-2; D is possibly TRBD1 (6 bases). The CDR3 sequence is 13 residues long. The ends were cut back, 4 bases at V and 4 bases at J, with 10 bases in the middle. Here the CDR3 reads CASSYPGAYGYTF. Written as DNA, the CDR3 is TGTGCCAGCAGTTATCCAGGGGCCTATGGCTACACCTTC.

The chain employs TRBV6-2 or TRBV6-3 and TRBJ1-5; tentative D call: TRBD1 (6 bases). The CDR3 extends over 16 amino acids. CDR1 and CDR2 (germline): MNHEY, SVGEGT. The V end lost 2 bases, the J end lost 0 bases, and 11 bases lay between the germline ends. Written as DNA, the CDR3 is TGTGCCAGCAGTTACGGGGGCGGCTATAGCAATCAGCCCCAGCATTTT. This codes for CASSYGGGYSNQPQHF.

The CDR3 region has the DNA TGTGCCAGCAGTGAAGGGAGGGGGCGTTCTGAAGCTTTCTTT. It encodes CASSEGRGRSEAFF. The chain uses TRBV2 and TRBJ1-1; 7 bases map to TRBD1. The CDR3 runs to 14 residues. In germline, CDR1 is SNHLY, CDR2 FYNNEI. Germline trimming cut 1 base from V and 6 bases from J; bases unmatched to any gene: 5.

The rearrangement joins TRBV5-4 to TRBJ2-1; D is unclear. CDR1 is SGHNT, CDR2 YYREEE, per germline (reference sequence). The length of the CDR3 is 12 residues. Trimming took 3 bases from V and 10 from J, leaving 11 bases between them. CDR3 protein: CASSSAFGEQFF. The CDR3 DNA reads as TGTGCCAGCAGCTCTGCTTTTGGCGAGCAGTTCTTC.

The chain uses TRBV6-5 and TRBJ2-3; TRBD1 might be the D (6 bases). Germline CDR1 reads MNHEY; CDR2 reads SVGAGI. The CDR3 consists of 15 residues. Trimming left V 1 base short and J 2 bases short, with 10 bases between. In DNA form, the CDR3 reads TGTGCCAGCAGTTACTGGGGGCGGGCCACAGATACGCAGTATTTT. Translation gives CASSYWGRATDTQYF.

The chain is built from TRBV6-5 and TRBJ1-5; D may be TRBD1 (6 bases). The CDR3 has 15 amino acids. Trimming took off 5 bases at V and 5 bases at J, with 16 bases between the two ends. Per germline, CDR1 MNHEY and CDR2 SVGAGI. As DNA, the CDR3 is TGTGCCAGCAGTACAGGGTTATTTCCCCATCAGCCCCAGCATTTT. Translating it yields CASSTGLFPHQPQHF.

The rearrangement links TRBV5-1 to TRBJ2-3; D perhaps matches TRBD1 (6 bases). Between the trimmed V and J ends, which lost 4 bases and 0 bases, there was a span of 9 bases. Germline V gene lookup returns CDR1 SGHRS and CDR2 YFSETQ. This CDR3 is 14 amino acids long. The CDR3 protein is CASSPQGSTDTQYF. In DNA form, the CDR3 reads TGCGCCAGCAGCCCACAGGGTAGCACAGATACGCAGTATTTT.

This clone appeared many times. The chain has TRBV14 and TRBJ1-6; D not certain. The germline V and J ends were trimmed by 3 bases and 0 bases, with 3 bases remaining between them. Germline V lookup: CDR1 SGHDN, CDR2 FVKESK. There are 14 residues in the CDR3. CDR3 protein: CASSHGSYNSPLHF. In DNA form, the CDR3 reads TGTGCCAGCAGCCACGGCTCCTATAATTCACCCCTCCACTTT.

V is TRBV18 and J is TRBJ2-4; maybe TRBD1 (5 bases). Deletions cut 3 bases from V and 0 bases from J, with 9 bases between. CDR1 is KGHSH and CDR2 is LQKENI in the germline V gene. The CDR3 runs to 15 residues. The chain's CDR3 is CASSPQGLAKNIQYF. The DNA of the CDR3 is TGTGCCAGCTCACCCCAGGGATTAGCCAAAAACATTCAGTACTTC.

The CDR3 loop reads CASSSGHGRNTIYF. The DNA of the CDR3 is TGTGCCAGCAGCTCGGGACACGGTAGAAACACCATATATTTT. The rearrangement links TRBV7-2 to TRBJ1-3, with a weak D call TRBD1 (6 bases). CDR1 and CDR2 from the germline V gene are SGHTA and FQGNSA. This CDR3 spans 14 amino acids. V was pared by 4 bases and J by 5 bases, with 12 bases between. Drawing the rest from reference TRBV7-2 and TRBJ1-3, the complete variable domain is GAGVSQSPSNKVTEKGKDVELRCDPISGHTALYWYRQSLGQGLEFLIYFQGNSAPDKSGLPSDRFSAERTGGSVSTLTIQRTQQEDSAVYLCASSSGHGRNTIYFGEGSWLTVV.

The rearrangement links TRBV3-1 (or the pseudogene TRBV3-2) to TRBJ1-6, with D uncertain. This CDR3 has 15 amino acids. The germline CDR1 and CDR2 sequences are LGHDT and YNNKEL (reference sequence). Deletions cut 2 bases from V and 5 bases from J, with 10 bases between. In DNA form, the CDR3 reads TGTGCCAGCAGCCAACCGGGGTATAATAATTCACCCCTCCACTTT. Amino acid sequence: CASSQPGYNNSPLHF.

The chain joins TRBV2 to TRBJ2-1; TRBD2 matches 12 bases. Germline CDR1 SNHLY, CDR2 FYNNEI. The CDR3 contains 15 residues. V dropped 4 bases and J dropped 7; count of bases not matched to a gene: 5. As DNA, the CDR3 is TGTGCCAGCAGTGCTCTAGCGGGGGGGCGTAATGAGCAGTTCTTC. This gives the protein CASSALAGGRNEQFF.

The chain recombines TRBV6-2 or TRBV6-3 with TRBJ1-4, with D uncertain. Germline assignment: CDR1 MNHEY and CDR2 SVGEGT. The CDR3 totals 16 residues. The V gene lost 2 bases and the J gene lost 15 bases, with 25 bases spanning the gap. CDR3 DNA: TGTGCCAGCAGTTACGGCCAGGCTAACTTACGAACCATGTTGTTTTTT. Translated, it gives CASSYGQANLRTMLFF.

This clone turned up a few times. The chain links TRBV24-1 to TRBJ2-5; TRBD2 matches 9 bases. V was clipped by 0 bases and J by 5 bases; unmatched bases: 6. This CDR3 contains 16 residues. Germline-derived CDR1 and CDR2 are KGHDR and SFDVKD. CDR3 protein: CATSDLTRGGMETQYF. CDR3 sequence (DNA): TGTGCCACCAGTGATTTGACGCGGGGGGGCATGGAGACCCAGTACTTC.

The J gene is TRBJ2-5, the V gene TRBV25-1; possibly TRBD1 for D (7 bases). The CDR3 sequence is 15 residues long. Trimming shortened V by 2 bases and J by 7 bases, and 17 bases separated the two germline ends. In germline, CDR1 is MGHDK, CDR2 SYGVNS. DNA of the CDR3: TGTGCCAGCAGTGAAATAGAGGGGGCGCGGGGGACCCAGTACTTC. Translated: CASSEIEGARGTQYF.

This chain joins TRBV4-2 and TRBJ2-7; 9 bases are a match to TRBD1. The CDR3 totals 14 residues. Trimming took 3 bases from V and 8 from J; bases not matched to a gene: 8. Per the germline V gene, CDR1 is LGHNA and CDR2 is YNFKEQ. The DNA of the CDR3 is TGTGCCAGCAGCCAGGGGGACAGGGATTTCAAGCAGTACTTC. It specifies CASSQGDRDFKQYF.

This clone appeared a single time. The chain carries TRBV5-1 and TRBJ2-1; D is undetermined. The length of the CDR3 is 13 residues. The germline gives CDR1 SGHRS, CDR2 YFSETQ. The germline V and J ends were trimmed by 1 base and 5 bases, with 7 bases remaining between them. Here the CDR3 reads CASSLKLDNEQFF. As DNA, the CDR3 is TGCGCCAGCAGCTTGAAGTTAGACAATGAGCAGTTCTTC.

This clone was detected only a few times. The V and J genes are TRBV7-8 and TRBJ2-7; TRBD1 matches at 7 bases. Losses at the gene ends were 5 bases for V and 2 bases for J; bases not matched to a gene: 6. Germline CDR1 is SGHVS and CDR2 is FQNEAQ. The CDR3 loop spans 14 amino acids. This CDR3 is CASSLRTGTYEQYF. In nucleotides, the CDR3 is TGTGCCAGCAGCCTCCGGACAGGCACCTACGAGCAGTACTTC.

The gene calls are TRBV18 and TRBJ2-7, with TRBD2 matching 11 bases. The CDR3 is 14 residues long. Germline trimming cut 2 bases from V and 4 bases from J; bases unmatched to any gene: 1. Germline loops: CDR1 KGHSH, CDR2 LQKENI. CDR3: CASSPTSGGYEQYF. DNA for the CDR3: TGTGCCAGCTCACCAACTAGCGGGGGATACGAGCAGTACTTC.

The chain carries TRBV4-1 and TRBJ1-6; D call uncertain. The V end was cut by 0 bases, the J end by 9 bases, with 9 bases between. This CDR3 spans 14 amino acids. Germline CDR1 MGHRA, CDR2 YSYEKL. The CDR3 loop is CASSQESTVSPLHF. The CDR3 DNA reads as TGCGCCAGCAGCCAAGAAAGTACAGTTTCACCCCTCCACTTT.

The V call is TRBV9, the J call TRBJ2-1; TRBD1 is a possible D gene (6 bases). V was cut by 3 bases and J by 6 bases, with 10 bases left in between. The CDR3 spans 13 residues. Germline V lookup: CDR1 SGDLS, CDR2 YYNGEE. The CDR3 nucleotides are TGTGCCAGCAGCGGGGGGCCGCTCAATGAGCAGTTCTTC. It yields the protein CASSGGPLNEQFF.